Below, 16 T cell receptor beta chains from the same sample are listed, as sequenced in a study of post-analysis software for immune sequencing data. Unique-molecular-identifier-tagged TCR beta cDNA libraries were used. In TCRdb, the PCR reads were re-called with MiXCR into one record per CDR3 protein. In the table there are roughly 200,000 distinct CDR3 sequences, 29% of which are singletons. The antigens for these receptors are not known. Study-level results: Patients had higher frequencies than controls of about five TRBV segments, including TRBV5-6, TRBV5-1 and TRBV20-1.

Specimen: blood. These receptors all come from a girl aged 2-17 years with multiple sclerosis.

There are a few counts of this clonotype. This sequence joins TRBV6-1 and TRBJ2-7; 9 bases agree with TRBD2. The CDR3 has 14 residues. Germline-derived CDR1 and CDR2 are MNHNS and SASEGT. V was pared by 6 bases and J by 2 bases, with 5 bases of the junction left unmatched. CDR3 DNA sequence: TGTGCCAGCAGATCTAGCGGGAAAACCTACGAGCAGTACTTC. Its translation is CASRSSGKTYEQYF.

This clonotype was seen only a few times. CDR3 protein: CASKDRGTTGELFF. The DNA of the CDR3 is TGTGCCAGCAAGGACCGGGGGACGACCGGGGAGCTGTTTTTT. The chain recombines TRBV12-3 or TRBV12-4 with TRBJ2-2; tentative D call: TRBD2 (6 bases). This CDR3 comprises 14 residues. Trimming took off 7 bases at V and 5 bases at J, with 14 bases between the two ends.

Turning to this clonotype: A much larger clone lies one base from this, so it may be a read error. The chain is built from TRBV28 and TRBJ2-4; D is possibly TRBD1 (6 bases). The end of the DNA aligns better with TRBJ2-7, so the J call may be wrong. Germline CDR1 and CDR2: MDHEN and SYDVKM. The length of the CDR3 is 15 residues. The CDR3 region has the DNA TGTGCCAGCATCGGGAAGGGCTCACAGGGCTACGAGCAGTACTTC. Translation: CASIGKGSQGYEQYF.

This clonotype was observed a few times. The chain uses TRBV6-5 and TRBJ2-5, with D uncertain. CDR1 and CDR2 from the germline V gene are MNHEY and SVGAGI. The V gene lost 0 bases and the J gene lost 1 base, with 6 bases spanning the gap. The CDR3 contains 14 residues. CDR3 in amino acids: CASSYSTSQETQYF. The DNA for the CDR3 is TGTGCCAGCAGTTACTCGACCAGCCAAGAGACCCAGTACTTC.

In this sample, this clonotype turned up a few times. The V and J genes are TRBV6-2 or TRBV6-3 and TRBJ1-1; D is possibly TRBD1 (6 bases). The CDR3 has 14 residues. The ends were cut back, 7 bases at V and 0 bases at J, with 12 bases in the middle. Per germline, CDR1 MNHEY and CDR2 SVGEGT. The chain's CDR3 is CASTRGGLNTEAFF. For the CDR3, the DNA is TGTGCCAGCACCAGGGGAGGATTGAACACTGAAGCTTTCTTT.

As for this clonotype: A much larger clone is a single base away; this may be a read error. This chain connects TRBV5-1 to TRBJ2-5; the match to TRBD1 covers 9 bases. This CDR3 has 16 residues. Germline V gene sequence: CDR1 SGHRS, CDR2 YFSETQ. The ends lost 4 bases at V and 4 bases at J; junction bases unmatched: 11. CDR3 loop: CASSQQGAGVRETQYF. The CDR3 bases are TGCGCCAGCAGCCAACAGGGGGCAGGGGTTAGAGAGACCCAGTACTTC.

In this sample, this clonotype turned up many times. The J gene is TRBJ2-5, the V gene TRBV12-3 or TRBV12-4; TRBD2 might be the D (7 bases). The CDR3 has 17 residues. V lost 10 bases and J lost 4, with 28 bases in between. The CDR3 loop is CATSRGAGVKSGETQYF. The CDR3 coding sequence is TGTGCCACCTCTCGGGGGGCAGGGGTGAAATCGGGAGAGACCCAGTACTTC.

About this clonotype: A much larger clone differs from this one at a single base, so this may be a read error. The rearrangement uses TRBV10-3 and TRBJ1-2; 7 bases align to TRBD1. CDR1 and CDR2 from the germline V gene are ENHRY and SYGVKD. With V trimmed by 4 bases and J by 3 bases, 8 bases remained unmatched. The CDR3 length is 15 residues. The CDR3 coding sequence is TGTGCCATCAGTGGAATCGGGACAGCCGACTATGGCTACACCTTC. Encoded protein: CAISGIGTADYGYTF.

This clonotype was detected ten times or more. The J gene is TRBJ2-7, the V gene TRBV28, with a weak D call TRBD1 (6 bases). The V end lost 2 bases, the J end lost 9 bases, and 11 bases lay between the germline ends. The CDR3 totals 12 residues. Germline V lookup: CDR1 MDHEN, CDR2 SYDVKM. The CDR3 nucleotides read TGTGCCAGCAGTTTACCCAGGGGCGGGCAGTACTTC. Its translation is CASSLPRGGQYF.

In this sample, this clonotype turned up many times. The chain has TRBV5-6 and TRBJ2-3; 11 bases are a match to TRBD2. Germline CDR1 reads SGHDT; CDR2 reads YYEEEE. The V and J ends lost 4 bases and 5 bases, in that order; junction bases with no gene match: 6. The CDR3 sequence is 15 residues long. The CDR3 here is CASSPGLAEGDTQYF. The CDR3 DNA is TGTGCCAGCAGCCCGGGACTAGCGGAAGGAGATACGCAGTATTTT.

In this sample, this clonotype turned up many times. The chain employs TRBV2 and TRBJ2-7; no clear D gene. V lost 2 bases, J lost 1 base, and 3 bases lay in between. The germline gives CDR1 SNHLY, CDR2 FYNNEI. CDR3 length: 12 amino acids. The CDR3 region is CASSELSYEQYF. As DNA, the CDR3 is TGTGCCAGCAGTGAACTTTCCTACGAGCAGTACTTC.

The J gene is TRBJ1-6, the V gene TRBV14; D is perhaps TRBD1 (6 bases). Germline V gives CDR1 SGHDN, CDR2 FVKESK. V lost 1 base and J lost 3, with 10 bases in between. The CDR3 has 16 amino acids. This chain's CDR3 is CASSQVGAFYNSPLHF. Here the CDR3 DNA reads TGTGCCAGCAGCCAAGTGGGGGCGTTCTATAATTCACCCCTCCACTTT.

As concerns this clonotype: This may come from a read error, since a much larger clone is one base off. V gene TRBV6-6 combines with J gene TRBJ1-5, with D hard to call. CDR3 size: 15 residues. Germline V gene data show CDR1 as MNHNY and CDR2 as SVGAGI (reference sequence). Trimming left V 4 bases short and J 1 base short, with 11 bases between. The CDR3 loop is CASSWWEASNQPQHF. The CDR3 DNA follows: TGTGCCAGCAGTTGGTGGGAGGCCAGCAATCAGCCCCAGCATTTT.

This clonotype was seen many times. This chain uses TRBV12-3 or TRBV12-4 with TRBJ2-1; 9 bases are shared with TRBD1. This CDR3 region has 16 residues. With V trimmed by 7 bases and J by 3 bases, 10 bases remained unmatched. CDR3 bases: TGTGCCAGCAATACACCACGGGACAGGGACTACAATGAGCAGTTCTTC. The encoded protein is CASNTPRDRDYNEQFF.

This clonotype appeared many times. The chain recombines TRBV5-6 with TRBJ2-7; no clear D. The CDR3 loop spans 15 amino acids. The V end lost 3 bases, the J end lost 2 bases, and 15 bases lay between the germline ends. CDR1 SGHDT and CDR2 YYEEEE come from the germline V gene. The chain's CDR3 is CASSSGRSVAYEQYF. DNA for the CDR3: TGTGCCAGCAGCTCGGGTCGGAGCGTGGCCTACGAGCAGTACTTC.

The gene calls are TRBV5-6 and TRBJ2-7, with 9 positions matching TRBD1. This CDR3 spans 16 amino acids. Germline-derived CDR1 and CDR2 are SGHDT and YYEEEE. J lost 4 bases, V lost 1 base, and 9 bases had no gene match. The CDR3, as DNA: TGTGCCAGCAGCTTGTCCGGGACAGGGAATCGGTACGAGCAGTACTTC. Translating it yields CASSLSGTGNRYEQYF.